A selection of T cell receptor beta chains follows, all from one sample in a study of technical replicates of blood from several donors. Assay: immunoSEQ multiplex PCR; the TCRdb copy retains only in-frame clones and omits some. The sample records under 85,000 clones, just under 95% being singletons. The sequenced sample was T cells isolated from PBMCs. Receptor source: a human donor in good health. Both conserved end residues are trimmed from each CDR3. The D gene is left open where the match is weak.

V gene,D gene,J gene,CDR3 protein
TRBV6-5,TRBD1,TRBJ2-5,ASSTDRGPGETQY
TRBV10-1,.,TRBJ1-5,ASSPGLNQPQH
TRBV19,TRBD2,TRBJ2-3,ASTVTSGEPTDTQY
TRBV5-4,TRBD1,TRBJ2-3,ASSSAGQGPDTQY
TRBV5-4,TRBD1,TRBJ1-2,ASSYGTGDFKGYT
TRBV5-4,.,TRBJ2-1,ASNPQGLGEQF
TRBV2,TRBD2,TRBJ2-1,ASSAPASGLRHEQF
TRBV4-3,.,TRBJ2-5,ASSQDLGTGRAETQY
TRBV6-5,.,TRBJ1-4,ASSYGGGKLF
TRBV2,.,TRBJ2-1,ASSGSGKPYNEQF
TRBV6-1,.,TRBJ2-7,ASSEAPGSYEQY
TRBV2,.,TRBJ1-2,ASRVAPANYGYT
TRBV7-9,.,TRBJ2-1,ASSLGREDNEQF
TRBV6-6,TRBD1,TRBJ2-3,ASRRQGSTDTQY
TRBV28,.,TRBJ1-5,ASSWSQPQH
TRBV28,.,TRBJ1-5,ASRPDRPPQH
TRBV9,.,TRBJ1-2,ASSTRDYGYT
TRBV30,TRBD1,TRBJ1-5,AWTPPRDRRNQPQH
TRBV5-1,.,TRBJ2-6,ASSLGGDSSGANVLT
TRBV27,.,TRBJ1-2,ASSTITGNYGYT
TRBV29-1,.,TRBJ1-2,SVPLDPEAYGYT
TRBV11-2,.,TRBJ2-7,ASSQTGHEQY
TRBV11-3,.,TRBJ2-5,ASSLRSQGQETQY
TRBV6-6,.,TRBJ1-2,ASSMGRGNT
TRBV9,.,TRBJ2-7,ASSVGGSYEQY
TRBV27,TRBD1,TRBJ2-2,ASSPTGTGAAGGELF
TRBV30,TRBD2,TRBJ2-1,AWEQRELPEQF
TRBV7-9,.,TRBJ1-4,ASSHLRDSEKLF
TRBV2,TRBD2,TRBJ2-7,ASSEDGRGGSYEQY
TRBV7-2,.,TRBJ2-5,ASSLSIRGGQETQY
TRBV5-1,.,TRBJ2-1,ASSLALQGSGYNEQF
TRBV10-3,TRBD1,TRBJ1-2,AISTGDGYT
TRBV27,TRBD2,TRBJ2-5,ASSLSASGRRETQY
TRBV6-1,.,TRBJ1-2,ASSDSRYGYT
TRBV4-3,TRBD2,TRBJ2-7,ASSQDSGTSGSYEQY
TRBV6-5,TRBD1,TRBJ2-3,ASSYRGLDTQY
TRBV7-3,TRBD2,TRBJ2-1,ASSLGEGPYNEQF
TRBV7-9,.,TRBJ2-2,ASSLPRDTGELF
TRBV2,.,TRBJ2-7,ASSEAFYEQY
TRBV21-1,.,TRBJ2-2,ASRSRVVETGELF
TRBV18,TRBD1,TRBJ1-1,ASSPRGRVNTEAF